The 6 T cell receptor beta chains listed next were all sequenced from one sample in a study of T cells in women clearing cervical HPV infection. Sequencing used immunoSEQ multiplex PCR; TCRdb keeps in-frame clones, though not all of them. Its table lists about 12,000 clones. The sequenced sample consisted of blood buffy coat. These receptor sequences come from a woman aged 18 to 75 with a cervical HPV16 infection that either progressed to CIN3+ or cleared (not recorded which).

As for this clone: The read terminates 3 residues before the CDR3 end, so the remaining end is supplied by the germline J gene. V is TRBV15 and J is TRBJ1-6, with no clear D. V lost 5 bases, J lost 0 bases, and 11 bases lay in between. The germline V gene encodes CDR1 LNHNV and CDR2 YYDKDF (reference sequence). The CDR3 contains 16 residues. The part of the CDR3 DNA that was read is TGTGCCACCAGCTGGCACACAAACTCCTATAATTCACCC. Its protein is CATSWHTNSYNSP. The full CDR3 sequence reads CATSWHTNSYNSPLHF.

To note about this clone: At one end the junction does not follow the germline gene, possibly because of a read error. The sequenced fragment ends 3 residues before the CDR3 boundary, so the rest is inferred from the germline J gene. The J gene is TRBJ1-1, the V gene TRBV19; tentatively, D is TRBD1 (5 bases). From germline, CDR1 is LNHDA and CDR2 SQIVND (reference sequence). The CDR3 length is 16 residues. The sequenced part of the CDR3 DNA is TGTGCCAGTAGTGTAGACAGTATAGGCGCTAGCACTGAA. Its translation is CASSVDSIGASTE. The entire CDR3 reads CASSVDSIGASTEAFF.

In the case of this clone: The CDR3 end is not reached by the read, which stops 3 residues before it; the germline J gene fills it in. V usage is TRBV3-1 (or the pseudogene TRBV3-2) and J usage is TRBJ1-4, with D uncertain. This CDR3 is 15 amino acids long. The V end was cut by 2 bases, the J end by 9 bases, with 16 bases between. The germline gives CDR1 LGHDT, CDR2 YNNKEL (reference sequence). The covered CDR3 bases are TGTGCCAGCAGCCAATCTTGGGCACAGCCTAAAAAA. It codes for CASSQSWAQPKK. In full, the CDR3 reads CASSQSWAQPKKLFF.

The CDR3 protein is CASSRTPEETQYF. The sequenced CDR3 bases are TGTGCCAGCAGCCGGACACCTGAAGAGACC. This rearrangement joins TRBV5-4 to TRBJ2-5; maybe TRBD1 (5 bases). The observed sequence ends 3 residues before the CDR3 terminus, with the missing tail filled in from the germline J gene. The CDR3 totals 13 residues. Germline V CDR1 and CDR2: SGHNT, YYREEE (reference sequence). The ends were cut back, 4 bases at V and 3 bases at J, with 10 bases in the middle.

CDR3 DNA, as far as it was read: TGTGCCAGCAGCTTGGTAGAGTCGGAGACC. Its protein is CASSLVESET. The whole CDR3 protein is CASSLVESETQYF. The chain employs TRBV5-4 and TRBJ2-5; no clear D gene. From the germline J gene comes the end of the CDR3, since the read stops 3 residues before it. Germline-derived CDR1 and CDR2 are SGHNT and YYREEE (reference sequence). Trimming took 0 bases from V and 5 from J, leaving 8 bases between them. The CDR3 is 13 amino acids.

Concerning this clone itself: From the germline J gene comes the end of the CDR3, since the read stops 3 residues before it. The chain joins TRBV20-1 to TRBJ1-2; 9 bases fit TRBD1. Germline values: CDR1 DFQATT, CDR2 SNEGSKA (reference sequence). This CDR3 region has 15 residues. J gave up 1 base and V 0 bases, and 3 bases lay outside the gene matches. CDR3 loop: CSARDLDRGNYGYTF. Partial CDR3 DNA: TGCAGTGCTAGAGATCTGGACAGGGGTAACTATGGC.